This TCR beta chain was captured by sequencing in a study of cytomegalovirus exposure and HLA in healthy donors. General study results and limits: Cytomegalovirus association was assigned to approximately 160 TCR beta chains. Most TCR beta V segments were productive about 87% or about 30% of the time in an earlier analysis. High specificity and sensitivity for cytomegalovirus status were reported for the classifier. In a later analysis, TCR beta V- and J-gene trimming was associated with a missense DCLRE1C variant.

PCR involved 60 Vbeta and 13 Jbeta primers. Sequenced by immunoSEQ multiplex PCR; TCRdb stores in-frame clones only, minus some. The data contain roughly 200,000 clones, around 90% of them seen just once; the ten biggest clones take up about 1.1%. Note on this clone: The antigen is undetermined.

This CDR3 spans 15 amino acids. J was trimmed by 4 bases and V by 4 bases; bases with no gene match: 7. Germline lookup yields CDR1 MNHNS and CDR2 SASEGT. This chain links TRBV6-1 with TRBJ1-1, with 9 bases aligning to TRBD1. The clonotype originates from a boy aged 2-9 years in good health and CMV-seronegative. The sample comprised PBMCs. The CDR3 reads CASSVTGGAGTEAFF. The CDR3 DNA is TGTGCCAGCAGTGTTACAGGGGGCGCGGGCACTGAAGCTTTCTTT.